These 13 T cell receptor beta chains share one sample of origin, sequenced in a study of chemoradiotherapy in HPV16-positive cancers. Some clones are missing from TCRdb's copy, which holds only in-frame ones; the method was immunoSEQ multiplex PCR. The repertoire holds about 1,300 clones, with over 80% as singletons. This material consisted of tumor tissue, taken from a patient who underwent chemoradiotherapy. These receptors were obtained from a human donor with HPV-associated anogenital cancer.

The chain is built from TRBV9 and TRBJ2-2; D unclear. The CDR3 runs 13 residues. The germline CDR1 and CDR2 sequences are SGDLS and YYNGEE. With 4 bases removed from V and 6 bases from J, the gap between germline ends came to 10 bases. The CDR3: CASSPGNAGELFF. DNA for the CDR3: TGTGCCAGCAGCCCAGGAAACGCCGGGGAGCTGTTTTTT.

The chain uses TRBV30 and TRBJ2-5; the D call may be TRBD1 or TRBD2 (5 bases each). Trimming cost V 4 bases and J 4 bases, with 19 bases left between them. This CDR3 has 15 amino acids. CDR1 is GTSNPN, CDR2 SVGIG, per germline (reference sequence). The CDR3 DNA follows: TGTGCCTGGACTCGTGGTCTACTTGGGGGAGAGACCCAGTACTTC. This sequence encodes CAWTRGLLGGETQYF.

The genes are TRBV7-2 and TRBJ2-3; 7 bases match TRBD2. The trim removed 5 bases at V and 6 bases at J, leaving 17 bases unmatched. Germline loops: CDR1 SGHTA, CDR2 FQGNSA. This CDR3 has 17 amino acids. The CDR3 spells CASSEDTGLIGVDTQYF. DNA of the CDR3: TGTGCCAGCAGCGAGGACACGGGACTAATCGGTGTTGATACGCAGTATTTT. Together with reference TRBV7-2 and TRBJ2-3, the CDR3 gives the full variable domain: GAGVSQSPSNKVTEKGKDVELRCDPISGHTALYWYRQSLGQGLEFLIYFQGNSAPDKSGLPSDRFSAERTGGSVSTLTIQRTQQEDSAVYLCASSEDTGLIGVDTQYFGPGTRLTVL.

This rearrangement joins TRBV4-3 to TRBJ1-1; D is perhaps TRBD1 (6 bases). CDR1 is LGHNA, CDR2 YSLEER, per germline. The CDR3 contains 16 residues. V lost 1 base and J 4 bases, leaving 16 bases between the germline ends. The DNA of the CDR3 is TGCGCCAGCAGCCAAGGGGTGCTGGGGGCGGTCACTGAAGCTTTCTTT. The encoded protein is CASSQGVLGAVTEAFF.

The chain links TRBV4-1 to TRBJ1-4; D uncertain. V lost 3 bases to trimming and J lost 6 bases, with 11 bases between them. The CDR3 consists of 14 residues. Germline CDR1 reads MGHRA; CDR2 reads YSYEKL. The DNA of the CDR3 is TGCGCCAGCAGCCACCCTGAAAGGGATGAAAAACTGTTTTTT. It yields the protein CASSHPERDEKLFF.

The gene calls are TRBV10-2 and TRBJ1-5, with D possibly matching TRBD1 (6 bases). Trimming left V 7 bases short and J 6 bases short, with 16 bases between. Germline-derived CDR1 and CDR2 are WSHSY and SAAADI. This CDR3 contains 14 residues. Here the CDR3 DNA reads TGCGCCAGCACCCCAACAGGGTACGGTCAGCCCCAGCATTTT. It yields the protein CASTPTGYGQPQHF.

The chain couples TRBV18 to TRBJ2-5; a weak D match, TRBD2 (7 bases). CDR1 is KGHSH, CDR2 LQKENI, per germline. CDR3 size: 15 residues. V was clipped by 2 bases and J by 3 bases, with 13 bases between them. DNA of the CDR3: TGTGCCAGCTCACCAGCTGGGGGGGCGAAAGAGACCCAGTACTTC. Protein product: CASSPAGGAKETQYF. The whole variable domain, filled in from reference TRBV18 and TRBJ2-5, reads NAGVMQNPRHLVRRRGQEARLRCSPMKGHSHVYWYRQLPEEGLKFMVYLQKENIIDESGMPKERFSAEFPKEGPSILRIQQVVRGDSAAYFCASSPAGGAKETQYFGPGTRLLVL.

This clone has only one observation. The chain uses TRBV4-1 and TRBJ1-1; D is uncertain. V gave up 1 base and J gave up 0 bases, with 6 bases separating them. This CDR3 has 14 residues. Germline CDR1 is MGHRA and CDR2 is YSYEKL. In DNA, the CDR3 is TGCGCCAGCAGCCAAGTTGTACTGAACACTGAAGCTTTCTTT. As protein: CASSQVVLNTEAFF.

The chain employs TRBV7-9 and TRBJ1-1; D not resolved. V lost 1 base and J 10 bases, leaving 13 bases between the germline ends. Germline CDR1 SEHNR, CDR2 FQNEAQ (reference sequence). CDR3 size: 13 residues. The CDR3 nucleotides are TGTGCCAGCAGCTTAGTCCCCCCTCTACGAGCTTTCTTT. Translating it yields CASSLVPPLRAFF.

This chain joins TRBV5-5 and TRBJ2-7; TRBD2 matches at 8 bases. From germline, CDR1 is SGHKS and CDR2 YYEKEE (reference sequence). This CDR3 region has 15 residues. Unmatched junction bases numbered 13, after V lost 5 bases and J lost 6 bases. CDR3 DNA: TGTGCCAGCAGTATTCTCCGGACTAGCCCTCCCGAGCAGTACTTC. It yields the protein CASSILRTSPPEQYF.

In its sample, this clone was seen a few times. The chain carries TRBV5-5 and TRBJ2-7, with a tentative D call TRBD2 (5 bases). CDR3 size: 15 residues. V was trimmed by 0 bases and J by 3 bases, leaving 13 bases between them. Germline V CDR1 and CDR2: SGHKS, YYEKEE (reference sequence). DNA of the CDR3: TGTGCCAGCAGCTTGGGGGTACGGGCGGGCTACGAGCAGTACTTC. Its translation is CASSLGVRAGYEQYF.

This chain joins TRBV6-5 and TRBJ1-6; 7 bases are a match to TRBD1. With 5 bases clipped from V and 6 bases from J, the junction kept 7 bases outside the gene matches. Germline assignment: CDR1 MNHEY and CDR2 SVGAGI. The CDR3 runs to 15 residues. The CDR3 DNA follows: TGTGCCAGCAGTCCCCAGGGACAGATTAATTCACCCCTCCACTTT. Protein: CASSPQGQINSPLHF.

Turning to this clone: The junction shows a germline mismatch at one end, possibly a read error. The chain couples TRBV11-2 to TRBJ2-1, with TRBD2 as a possible D gene (6 bases). Germline CDR1 is SGHAT and CDR2 is FQNNGV. This CDR3 region has 13 residues. CDR3 in amino acids: CASSLESGAKQFF. CDR3 coding DNA: TGTGCCAGCAGCCTAGAGTCGGGAGCCAAGCAGTTCTTC.